Below, 15 T cell receptor beta chains from the same sample are listed, as sequenced in a study of OX40 agonist ivuxolimab in advanced cancers. Profiled with immunoSEQ multiplex PCR; TCRdb holds only in-frame clones, not every one. The profile shows some 35,000 clones, about 90% of them singletons. This specimen consisted of CD4+ or CD8+ T cells sorted from blood, obtained in a trial of the OX40 agonist ivuxolimab. The source is an adult with an advanced solid tumor such as melanoma, head and neck, liver or kidney cancer.

The rearrangement joins TRBV18 to TRBJ1-6; 8 bases match TRBD1. CDR1 and CDR2 from the germline V gene are KGHSH and LQKENI. The CDR3 has 14 residues. V lost 8 bases, J lost 3 bases, and 3 bases stayed unmatched. Here the CDR3 reads CASQGADYNSPLHF. Written as DNA, the CDR3 is TGTGCCAGCCAGGGGGCAGACTATAATTCACCCCTCCACTTT.

The V gene is TRBV2, the J gene TRBJ1-1; 8 nucleotides match TRBD1. The trim removed 8 bases at V and 4 bases at J, leaving 6 bases unmatched. The germline V gene has CDR1 SNHLY and CDR2 FYNNEI. The length of the CDR3 is 13 residues. Written as DNA, the CDR3 is TGTGCCAGCTTAATCACAGGGGGCACTGAAGCTTTCTTT. It yields the protein CASLITGGTEAFF.

The chain has TRBV5-1 and TRBJ2-7; D gene uncertain. This CDR3 is 15 amino acids long. In germline, CDR1 is SGHRS, CDR2 YFSETQ. V lost 0 bases and J lost 1, with 11 bases in between. The CDR3 DNA is TGCGCCAGCAGCTTGGCCGCGGAGACGTCCTACGAGCAGTACTTC. As protein: CASSLAAETSYEQYF.

This sequence joins TRBV5-1 and TRBJ2-2; TRBD2 matches 9 bases. V was clipped by 2 bases and J by 1 base; unmatched bases: 15. Germline CDR1 and CDR2: SGHRS and YFSETQ. CDR3 size: 20 residues. The CDR3 spells CASSLLVPSGTLMNTGELFF. CDR3 bases: TGCGCCAGCAGCTTACTTGTACCTAGCGGGACCTTAATGAACACCGGGGAGCTGTTTTTT.

The J gene is TRBJ2-1, the V gene TRBV15, with 10 nucleotides matching TRBD2. V trimming: 5 bases; J trimming: 8 bases; junction bases outside the gene matches: 6. This CDR3 spans 14 amino acids. CDR1 and CDR2 (germline): LNHNV, YYDKDF (reference sequence). CDR3 in amino acids: CATSGQRGGYEQFF. CDR3 DNA: TGTGCCACCAGCGGACAGCGGGGGGGTTATGAGCAGTTCTTC. Filled out from reference TRBV15 and TRBJ2-1, the complete variable domain reads DAMVIQNPRYQVTQFGKPVTLSCSQTLNHNVMYWYQQKSSQAPKLLFHYYDKDFNNEADTPDNFQSRRPNTSFCFLDIRSPGLGDTAMYLCATSGQRGGYEQFFGPGTRLTVL.

The chain has TRBV19 and TRBJ2-1; D is undetermined. The CDR3 sequence is 13 residues long. V lost 3 bases, J lost 0 bases, and 3 bases lay in between. CDR1 is LNHDA and CDR2 is SQIVND in the germline V gene (reference sequence). The CDR3 nucleotides are TGTGCCAGTAGTATCCGCTCCTACAATGAGCAGTTCTTC. It translates to CASSIRSYNEQFF. Variable domain in full (rest from reference TRBV19 and TRBJ2-1): DGGITQSPKYLFRKEGQNVTLSCEQNLNHDAMYWYRQDPGQGLRLIYYSQIVNDFQKGDIAEGYSVSREKKESFPLTVTSAQKNPTAFYLCASSIRSYNEQFFGPGTRLTVL.

This sequence joins TRBV11-2 and TRBJ1-2, with 8 nucleotides matching TRBD1. Germline trimming cut 5 bases from V and 5 bases from J; bases unmatched to any gene: 7. This CDR3 is built from 14 residues. From germline, CDR1 is SGHAT and CDR2 FQNNGV. CDR3 region: CASSRSTGEYGYTF. The CDR3 coding sequence is TGTGCCAGCAGCCGCTCGACAGGGGAGTATGGCTACACCTTC. The whole variable domain, remainder taken from reference TRBV11-2 and TRBJ1-2, is EAGVAQSPRYKIIEKRQSVAFWCNPISGHATLYWYQQILGQGPKLLIQFQNNGVVDDSQLPKDRFSAERLKGVDSTLKIQPAKLEDSAVYLCASSRSTGEYGYTFGSGTRLTVV.

A few counts support this clone. This rearrangement joins TRBV2 to TRBJ2-7; 7 bases agree with TRBD1. The CDR3 totals 13 residues. The trim removed 7 bases at V and 3 bases at J, leaving 6 bases unmatched. Germline CDR1 SNHLY, CDR2 FYNNEI. The chain's CDR3 is CASTGDRNYEQYF. Here the CDR3 DNA reads TGTGCCAGCACCGGGGACAGAAACTACGAGCAGTACTTC. Drawing the rest from reference TRBV2 and TRBJ2-7, the complete variable domain is EPEVTQTPSHQVTQMGQEVILRCVPISNHLYFYWYRQILGQKVEFLVSFYNNEISEKSEIFDDQFSVERPDGSNFTLKIRSTKLEDSAMYFCASTGDRNYEQYFGPGTRLTVT.

CDR3 amino acids: CASSQVDGQTQYF. CDR3 nucleotide sequence: TGTGCCAGCAGCCAGGTGGATGGGCAGACCCAGTACTTC. The chain uses TRBV14 and TRBJ2-5; no clear D. The germline V and J ends were trimmed by 3 bases and 6 bases, with 11 bases remaining between them. The CDR3 sequence is 13 residues long. CDR1 is SGHDN, CDR2 FVKESK, per germline.

This clone was seen a handful of times. V usage is TRBV4-1 and J usage is TRBJ2-1; TRBD2 might be the D (6 bases). Germline CDR1 MGHRA, CDR2 YSYEKL. The CDR3 is 18 amino acids. V lost 5 bases to trimming and J lost 2 bases, with 22 bases between them. The CDR3 spells CASSNLALRRGPYNEQFF. The CDR3 bases are TGCGCCAGCAGCAACCTAGCATTGCGGAGGGGACCCTACAATGAGCAGTTCTTC.

The chain recombines TRBV2 with TRBJ1-6; tentative D call: TRBD1 (5 bases). The germline V gene has CDR1 SNHLY and CDR2 FYNNEI. V was shortened by 1 base and J by 7 bases, with 11 bases between the two germline ends. This CDR3 spans 15 amino acids. The CDR3 region is CASSEEWGVNSPLHF. The DNA of the CDR3 is TGTGCCAGCAGTGAAGAGTGGGGCGTAAATTCACCCCTCCACTTT.

The rearrangement links TRBV7-9 to TRBJ1-6; TRBD1 might be the D (5 bases). The CDR3 totals 14 residues. V lost 1 base to trimming and J lost 5 bases, with 6 bases between them. Germline CDR1 reads SEHNR; CDR2 reads FQNEAQ (reference sequence). CDR3 coding DNA: TGTGCCAGCAGCTTAGGGGACCATAATTCACCCCTCCACTTT. It translates to CASSLGDHNSPLHF.

The chain couples TRBV7-9 to TRBJ2-4; D unresolved. Germline values: CDR1 SEHNR, CDR2 FQNEAQ (reference sequence). V was trimmed by 1 base and J by 4 bases, leaving 5 bases between them. The CDR3 sequence is 13 residues long. The CDR3 sequence is CASSLDRKNIQYF. The CDR3 nucleotides read TGTGCCAGCAGCTTAGACAGAAAAAACATTCAGTACTTC.

This clone was detected once. J is TRBJ1-6 and V is TRBV5-1; 7 bases align to TRBD1. V shed 0 bases, J shed 10 bases, and the junction held 4 bases outside the gene matches. Looked up from germline, CDR1 is SGHRS and CDR2 is YFSETQ. This CDR3 contains 14 residues. CDR3 DNA: TGCGCCAGCAGCTTGGAGGGGGCTGAGTCACCCCTCCACTTT. Protein product: CASSLEGAESPLHF.

This chain joins TRBV6-5 and TRBJ2-1; 7 bases are shared with TRBD1. The V gene end was trimmed by 5 bases and the J gene end by 2 bases; junction bases not matched to a gene: 6. Looked up from germline, CDR1 is MNHEY and CDR2 is SVGAGI. The CDR3 length is 15 residues. The CDR3 loop is CASSIQGSPYNEQFF. The DNA for the CDR3 is TGTGCCAGCAGTATACAGGGGTCCCCCTACAATGAGCAGTTCTTC.